The 23 T cell receptor beta chains reported below all come from one sample, sequenced in a study of read filtering for tumor transcriptome and immune sequencing. This library used about 400 ng RNA and molecular barcoded adaptors spanning alpha/delta and beta/gamma chains. TCRdb redid the calling of the reads with MiXCR, one entry per CDR3 protein. The data contain some 130,000 distinct CDR3 sequences, approximately 13% of them singletons. The sample taken for sequencing was a population of CD138-negative cells sorted from bone marrow. These receptors all come from a donor at least 40 years old with multiple myeloma.

There are many counts of this clonotype. V usage is TRBV6-6 and J usage is TRBJ2-2, with TRBD2 matching over 7 bases. The CDR3 has 17 residues. V dropped 2 bases and J dropped 4; count of bases not matched to a gene: 10. Germline V CDR1 and CDR2: MNHNY, SVGAGI (reference sequence). The CDR3 here is CASSYLGGRAGTGELFF. CDR3 DNA sequence: TGTGCCAGCAGTTACCTCGGAGGGAGGGCCGGCACCGGGGAGCTGTTTTTT.

This clonotype was recorded many times. The V gene is TRBV11-3, the J gene TRBJ2-5; 7 nucleotides agree with TRBD1. Losses at the gene ends were 6 bases for V and 5 bases for J; bases not matched to a gene: 6. Germline assignment: CDR1 SGHNT and CDR2 YENEEA. The CDR3 is 13 residues long. The DNA of the CDR3 is TGTGCCAGCAGTAAAGGGGGCGGTGAGACCCAGTACTTC. It yields the protein CASSKGGGETQYF.

As for this clonotype: Given a far larger clone just one base away, this is likely a sequencing read error. The V and J genes are TRBV5-1 and TRBJ2-7, with 9 bases lining up with TRBD1. This CDR3 contains 17 residues. The junction had 14 bases not matched to a gene; V was cut back by 0 bases and J by 7 bases. Germline CDR1 is SGHRS and CDR2 is YFSETQ. For the CDR3, the DNA is TGCGCCAGCAGCTTGGCCGCCCCGGGACAGGGCTACAATGAGCAGTACTTC. It yields the protein CASSLAAPGQGYNEQYF.

In this sample, this clonotype turned up a few times. The rearrangement links TRBV18 to TRBJ2-2; 7 nucleotides match TRBD1. V lost 3 bases, J lost 4 bases, and 8 bases stayed unmatched. CDR1 and CDR2 from the germline V gene are KGHSH and LQKENI. CDR3 length: 16 amino acids. DNA of the CDR3: TGTGCCAGCTCACCGTCGGGACAGCAGCTCACCGGGGAGCTGTTTTTT. Its translation: CASSPSGQQLTGELFF.

There are many counts of this clonotype. The chain's CDR3 is CASSQVASTDTQYF. CDR3 nucleotide sequence: TGTGCCAGCAGCCAAGTAGCTAGCACAGATACGCAGTATTTT. The chain carries TRBV4-2 and TRBJ2-3; D not certain. The CDR3 contains 14 residues. V was cut by 1 base and J by 0 bases, with 5 bases left in between. Per the germline V gene, CDR1 is LGHNA and CDR2 is YNFKEQ.

In its sample, this clonotype was seen many times. The gene calls are TRBV7-8 and TRBJ1-5; no reliable D call. The CDR3 consists of 15 residues. Germline V CDR1 and CDR2: SGHVS, FQNEAQ. V dropped 5 bases and J dropped 3 bases, with 14 bases sitting between them. CDR3 bases: TGTGCCAGCAGCGGGCCCGGGAGTCCCAATCAGCCCCAGCATTTT. This encodes CASSGPGSPNQPQHF.

This clonotype was seen only a few times. V and J are TRBV10-3 and TRBJ2-5; 8 nucleotides agree with TRBD1. The V and J ends lost 8 bases and 5 bases, in that order; junction bases with no gene match: 4. Germline lookup yields CDR1 ENHRY and CDR2 SYGVKD. The CDR3 is 12 amino acids. The CDR3 spells CAISRDRETQYF. In DNA form, the CDR3 reads TGTGCCATCTCCCGGGACAGGGAGACCCAGTACTTC.

This clonotype was observed many times. The DNA of the CDR3 is TGTGCCAGCAAGGGTTTTACGCGCCGCAACAATGAGCAGTTCTTC. It is translated as CASKGFTRRNNEQFF. The chain is built from TRBV2 and TRBJ2-1; no clear D. Trimming shortened V by 7 bases and J by 5 bases, and 18 bases separated the two germline ends. Germline V lookup: CDR1 SNHLY, CDR2 FYNNEI. The CDR3 loop spans 15 amino acids.

This clonotype showed up many times. This chain joins TRBV5-1 and TRBJ2-1; 9 bases agree with TRBD1. Germline CDR1 and CDR2: SGHRS and YFSETQ. V trimming: 0 bases; J trimming: 3 bases; junction bases outside the gene matches: 7. The length of the CDR3 is 17 residues. The CDR3 coding sequence is TGCGCCAGCAGCTTGGCCGCCCCGGGACAGGGCTACAATGAGCAGTTCTTC. As protein: CASSLAAPGQGYNEQFF.

This clonotype was detected ten times or more. The V call is TRBV7-9, the J call TRBJ2-3, with no clear D. V shed 8 bases and J shed 2 bases, with 11 bases lying between them. The CDR3 is made up of 13 amino acids. Looked up from germline, CDR1 is SEHNR and CDR2 is FQNEAQ (reference sequence). Here the CDR3 reads CASELAPTDTQYF. CDR3 nucleotides: TGTGCCAGCGAGTTAGCACCCACAGATACGCAGTATTTT.

This clonotype showed up many times. The V call is TRBV20-1, the J call TRBJ1-5; 9 positions agree with TRBD1. The CDR3 runs 17 residues. Germline CDR1 DFQATT, CDR2 SNEGSKA (reference sequence). J lost 1 base, V lost 1 base, and 8 bases had no gene match. The CDR3 loop is CSARAGTGIGSNQPQHF. The CDR3 region has the DNA TGCAGTGCTAGAGCGGGGACAGGGATTGGGAGCAATCAGCCCCAGCATTTT.

Many counts were recorded for this clonotype. The chain uses TRBV11-1 and TRBJ2-3; no clear D gene. Per germline, CDR1 SGHAT and CDR2 FQDESV (reference sequence). Deletions cut 6 bases from V and 1 base from J, with 17 bases between. The CDR3 sequence is 16 residues long. The CDR3 nucleotides read TGTGCCAGCAGTTCCAACGAGGTCATGGGCACAGATACGCAGTATTTT. The encoded protein is CASSSNEVMGTDTQYF.

This clonotype has ten or more counts. The V call is TRBV20-1, the J call TRBJ1-1; D gene unclear. Germline V gene lookup returns CDR1 DFQATT and CDR2 SNEGSKA (reference sequence). This CDR3 has 13 residues. V was shortened by 0 bases and J by 1 base, with 6 bases between the two germline ends. CDR3 DNA sequence: TGCAGTGCTAGAGATGGTGGGAACACTGAAGCTTTCTTT. The encoded protein is CSARDGGNTEAFF.

This clonotype occurred many times. This rearrangement joins TRBV19 to TRBJ2-7, with D possibly TRBD2 on 6 matching bases. V lost 5 bases and J lost 4, with 12 bases in between. Germline V gene sequence: CDR1 LNHDA, CDR2 SQIVND (reference sequence). The CDR3 contains 13 residues. CDR3 DNA: TGTGCCAGTAGTGTCGGGACTGGATACGAGCAGTACTTC. Its translation is CASSVGTGYEQYF. The full variable domain, rest sourced from reference TRBV19 and TRBJ2-7, is DGGITQSPKYLFRKEGQNVTLSCEQNLNHDAMYWYRQDPGQGLRLIYYSQIVNDFQKGDIAEGYSVSREKKESFPLTVTSAQKNPTAFYLCASSVGTGYEQYFGPGTRLTVT.

This clonotype showed up just a few times. The chain uses TRBV7-3 and TRBJ2-5, with TRBD1 identical over 7 bases. Germline V CDR1 and CDR2: SGHTA, FQGTGA. The CDR3 length is 15 residues. J was trimmed by 1 base and V by 2 bases; bases with no gene match: 4. CDR3 coding DNA: TGTGCCAGCAGCTTATTGGGACAGAGCCAAGAGACCCAGTACTTC. Protein sequence: CASSLLGQSQETQYF.

Notes on this clonotype: A far larger clone is off by one base, so a read error is likely. This chain links TRBV6-4 with TRBJ2-7, with D uncertain. Germline assignment: CDR1 MRHNA and CDR2 SNTAGT. The CDR3 loop spans 11 amino acids. V was shortened by 4 bases and J by 3 bases, with 4 bases between the two germline ends. CDR3 region: CASSGNYEQYF. DNA of the CDR3: TGTGCCAGCAGTGGAAACTACGAGCAGTACTTC.

This sequence joins TRBV7-9 and TRBJ2-5; the match to TRBD1 covers 12 bases. The CDR3 sequence is 15 residues long. In germline, CDR1 is SEHNR, CDR2 FQNEAQ (reference sequence). The V gene end was trimmed by 4 bases and the J gene end by 5 bases; junction bases not matched to a gene: 5. The CDR3 spells CASSSGTGGEETQYF. CDR3 bases: TGTGCCAGCAGCTCCGGGACAGGGGGCGAGGAGACCCAGTACTTC.

The table lists this clonotype with a few counts. A much larger clone is a single base away; this may be a read error. Because it lacks the conserved phenylalanine or tryptophan at the end, this CDR3 is likely a read error. The chain carries TRBV28 and TRBJ2-7; TRBD2 aligns across 7 bases. CDR1 is MDHEN and CDR2 is SYDVKM in the germline V gene. V lost 7 bases and J lost 7; bases outside the gene matches: 16. The CDR3 runs 15 residues. The CDR3, as DNA: TGTGCCAGCACCGCAAGTGGGAGGGGTGTAGGGGAGCAGTACTCC. Its protein product is CASTASGRGVGEQYS.

J is TRBJ2-1 and V is TRBV12-3 or TRBV12-4, with TRBD2 identical over 7 bases. Losses at the gene ends were 10 bases for V and 6 bases for J; bases not matched to a gene: 24. This CDR3 is built from 18 residues. Here the CDR3 DNA reads TGTGCCATTACAACTACTCCTAGCGGACCACGAGGTAGCAATGAGCAGTTCTTC. This encodes CAITTTPSGPRGSNEQFF.

This clonotype was seen at least ten times. The CDR3: CASSTRLAGGPLTDTQYF. CDR3 coding DNA: TGTGCCAGCAGCACCAGACTAGCGGGGGGGCCATTGACAGATACGCAGTATTTT. The genes are TRBV5-4 and TRBJ2-3; 14 bases map to TRBD2. The CDR3 has 18 residues. The V gene's germline CDR1 is SGHNT and CDR2 YYREEE (reference sequence). Trimming removed 4 bases from V and 3 bases from J; junction bases left unmatched: 10.

This clonotype occurred many times. The J gene is TRBJ2-5, the V gene TRBV29-1; TRBD2 is a possible D gene (5 bases). Trimming pared 6 bases from V and 1 base from J, leaving 9 bases between. This CDR3 comprises 12 residues. The germline V gene has CDR1 SQVTM and CDR2 ANQGSEA. The CDR3 sequence: CSVISGQETQYF. The DNA of the CDR3 is TGCAGCGTGATAAGCGGCCAAGAGACCCAGTACTTC. The full variable domain, rest sourced from reference TRBV29-1 and TRBJ2-5, is SAVISQKPSRDICQRGTSLTIQCQVDSQVTMMFWYRQQPGQSLTLIATANQGSEATYESGFVIDKFPISRPNLTFSTLTVSNMSPEDSSIYLCSVISGQETQYFGPGTRLLVL.

The chain couples TRBV7-3 to TRBJ2-3; the D gene is possibly TRBD2 (5 bases). V gave up 0 bases and J gave up 6 bases, with 13 bases separating them. This CDR3 region has 15 residues. The V gene's germline CDR1 is SGHTA and CDR2 FQGTGA. The CDR3 is CASSLTPSRGDTQYF. DNA for the CDR3: TGTGCCAGCAGCTTAACCCCCTCCCGCGGGGATACGCAGTATTTT.

The V gene is TRBV7-9, the J gene TRBJ1-5; D is uncertain. Germline-derived CDR1 and CDR2 are SEHNR and FQNEAQ (reference sequence). V was clipped by 7 bases and J by 2 bases, with 12 bases between them. The CDR3 sequence is 14 residues long. The CDR3 coding sequence is TGTGCCAGCACCCCGGGCCGCGGCAATCAGCCCCAGCATTTT. Amino acids: CASTPGRGNQPQHF.